This T cell receptor beta chain was obtained from a study of blood T cell repertoires in COVID-19. In the study overall: The United States, Italy and Spain provided the acute and convalescent COVID-19 samples.

Original analysis: Counts of nucleated cells, estimated from reference gene primer amplification, were obtained. The repertoire was sequenced with immunoSEQ multiplex PCR; TCRdb's copy has only in-frame clones and lacks some. V and J calls and clone size come straight from that table; D and trimming were deduced from the DNA. Found here are some 290,000 clones, roughly nine tenths of them singletons; the top ten hold roughly 2%. The CDR3 spans 14 residues. Germline trimming cut 7 bases from V and 7 bases from J; bases unmatched to any gene: 7. Germline V gives CDR1 PRHDT, CDR2 FYEKMQ (reference sequence).

V and J are TRBV13 and TRBJ1-2; 12 nucleotides line up with TRBD1. The sequencing sample was made of peripheral blood. This TCR was recovered from a woman aged 45-65 years who had recovered from COVID-19. CDR3 DNA sequence: TGTGCCAGCAACCCAGGGACAGGGGGCTTTGGCTACACCTTC. Its protein product is CASNPGTGGFGYTF.